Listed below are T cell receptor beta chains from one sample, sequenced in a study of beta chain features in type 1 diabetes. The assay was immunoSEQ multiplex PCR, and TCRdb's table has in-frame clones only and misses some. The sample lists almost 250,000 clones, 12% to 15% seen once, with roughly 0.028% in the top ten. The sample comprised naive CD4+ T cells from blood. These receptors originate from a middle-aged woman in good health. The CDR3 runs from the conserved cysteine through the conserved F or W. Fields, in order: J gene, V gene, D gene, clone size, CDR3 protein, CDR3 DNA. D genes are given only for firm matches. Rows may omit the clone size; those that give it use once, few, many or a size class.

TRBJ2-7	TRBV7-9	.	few	CASSLGVAGRREQYF	TGTGCCAGCAGCTTAGGGGTGGCAGGTCGGCGCGAGCAGTACTTC
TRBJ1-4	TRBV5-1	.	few	CASSLDTGGEKLFF	TGCGCCAGCAGCCTGGACACGGGAGGTGAAAAACTGTTTTTT
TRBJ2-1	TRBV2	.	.	CASTGERVHEQFF	TGTGCCAGCACGGGAGAAAGGGTACATGAGCAGTTCTTC
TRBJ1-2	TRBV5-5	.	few	CASRILDIGGGGYTF	TGTGCCAGCAGGATATTGGACATCGGGGGTGGTGGCTACACCTTC
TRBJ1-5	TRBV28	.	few	CASSSVDRINQPQHF	TGTGCCAGCAGTTCCGTGGACAGAATCAATCAGCCCCAGCATTTT
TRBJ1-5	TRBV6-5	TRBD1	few	CASRGQGGGNQPQHF	TGTGCCAGCAGAGGACAGGGTGGAGGCAATCAGCCCCAGCATTTT
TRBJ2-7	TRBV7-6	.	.	CASSLGGSPPYEQYF	TGTGCCAGCAGCTTGGGGGGTAGCCCCCCCTACGAGCAGTACTTC
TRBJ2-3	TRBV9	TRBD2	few	CASSVGGGVHTDTQYF	TGTGCCAGCAGCGTGGGCGGGGGGGTCCACACAGATACGCAGTATTTT
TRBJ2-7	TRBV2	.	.	CASSGSFVRVNEQQYF	TGTGCCAGCAGTGGGAGTTTTGTCAGGGTTAACGAGCAGCAGTACTTC
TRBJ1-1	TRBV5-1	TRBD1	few	CASRREQGIDTEAFF	TGCGCCAGCAGGCGCGAACAGGGGATTGATACTGAAGCTTTCTTT
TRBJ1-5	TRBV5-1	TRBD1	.	CASSWTGSIDQPQHF	TGCGCCAGCTCCTGGACAGGTTCGATAGATCAGCCCCAGCATTTT
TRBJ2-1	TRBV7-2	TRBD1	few	CASSPPRGRSNEQFF	TGTGCCAGCAGCCCCCCGAGGGGGCGTTCCAATGAGCAGTTCTTC
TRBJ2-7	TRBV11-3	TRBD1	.	CASSSFRKDRAPYEQYF	TGTGCCAGCAGCTCTTTCCGAAAGGACAGGGCCCCCTACGAGCAGTACTTC
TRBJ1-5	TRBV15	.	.	CATSRDYPGVSNQPQHF	TGTGCCACCAGCAGAGATTATCCAGGGGTTAGCAATCAGCCCCAGCATTTT
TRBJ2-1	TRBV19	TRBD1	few	CASTPTGNYNEQFF	TGTGCCAGTACCCCGACAGGGAACTACAATGAGCAGTTCTTC
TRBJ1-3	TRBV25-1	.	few	CASSEVGVVGNTIYF	TGTGCCAGCAGTGAGGTGGGAGTAGTTGGAAACACCATATATTTT
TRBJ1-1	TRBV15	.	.	CATSRQENTEAFF	TGTGCCACCAGCAGACAGGAGAACACTGAAGCTTTCTTT
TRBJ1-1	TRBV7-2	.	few	CASSIGGNTEAFF	TGTGCCAGCAGCATAGGAGGGAACACTGAAGCTTTCTTT
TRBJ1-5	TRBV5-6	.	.	CASTQNHAEGVNDQPQHF	TGTGCCAGCACCCAAAACCACGCAGAAGGGGTCAACGATCAGCCCCAGCATTTT